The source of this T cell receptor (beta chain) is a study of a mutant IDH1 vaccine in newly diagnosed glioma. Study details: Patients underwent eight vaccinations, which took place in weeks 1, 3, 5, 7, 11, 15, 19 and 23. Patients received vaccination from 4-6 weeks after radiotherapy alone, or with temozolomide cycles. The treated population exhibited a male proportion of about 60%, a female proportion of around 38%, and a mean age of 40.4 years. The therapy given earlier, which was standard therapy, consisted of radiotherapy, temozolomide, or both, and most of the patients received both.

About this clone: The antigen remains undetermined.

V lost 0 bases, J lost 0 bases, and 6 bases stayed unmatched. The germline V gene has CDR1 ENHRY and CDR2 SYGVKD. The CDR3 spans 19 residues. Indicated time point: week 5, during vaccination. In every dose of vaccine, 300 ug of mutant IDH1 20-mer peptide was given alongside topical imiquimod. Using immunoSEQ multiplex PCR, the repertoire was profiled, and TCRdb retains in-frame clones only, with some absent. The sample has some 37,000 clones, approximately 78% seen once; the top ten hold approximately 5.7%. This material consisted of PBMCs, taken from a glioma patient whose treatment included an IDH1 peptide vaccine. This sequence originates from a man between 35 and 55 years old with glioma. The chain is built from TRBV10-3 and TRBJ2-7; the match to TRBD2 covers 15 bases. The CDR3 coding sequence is TGTGCCATCAGTGAGTCGGGGGGACTAGCGGGGGGAGCCTCCTACGAGCAGTACTTC. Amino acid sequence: CAISESGGLAGGASYEQYF.